The present T cell receptor (beta chain) was sequenced within a study of shared clonotypes between healthy human individuals. Study context: Donor composition was two women and three men, aged 18 to 49. Points from the study as a whole: Clonotype sharing across donors was expected to vary with sequencing depth.

Concerning this clone itself: What it binds is unknown.

Sequencing was at deep level. Original data processing: ImmunoSEQ supplied junction-only sequences lacking quality scores, so filtering was different. The protocol was immunoSEQ multiplex PCR, while the TCRdb copy is restricted to in-frame clones and leaves out a portion. V and J calls and clone size are copied from that table; D and trimming were computed from the DNA. This sample has around 480,000 clones, with 75% to 80% found just once. This receptor was obtained from a woman between 35 and 50 years old in good health. Some clones in this sample may be carry-over from other donors' samples. The sequencing input was PBMCs.

The CDR3 sequence: CASSIAGGPGETQYF. Here the CDR3 DNA reads TGTGCCAGCAGCATAGCGGGAGGGCCGGGAGAGACCCAGTACTTC. This chain links TRBV7-3 with TRBJ2-5; the match to TRBD2 covers 11 bases. Germline assignment: CDR1 SGHTA and CDR2 FQGTGA. The CDR3 sequence is 15 residues long. Germline trimming cut 5 bases from V and 4 bases from J; bases unmatched to any gene: 6.